This TCR beta chain was documented in a study of early T cells in non-severe SARS-CoV-2 infection. Study at large: With bulk RNA from unsorted whole blood as input, sequencing yielded unpaired chains.

The germline V gene has CDR1 MGHDK and CDR2 SYGVNS. The CDR3 is 14 residues long. Trimming took off 6 bases at V and 4 bases at J, with 16 bases between the two ends. The TCR library protocol was used to attach unique molecular identifiers. These identifiers were attached to individual cDNA molecules. TCRdb re-derived calls from the 5' RACE reads in MiXCR, one entry per CDR3 protein. The sample lists more than 65,000 distinct CDR3 sequences; 12% were seen once. The chain is built from TRBV25-1 and TRBJ2-7; possible D gene TRBD2, 6 bases. Here the sequenced sample was whole blood, taken at baseline. The receptor's source is an adult who was a healthcare worker with PCR-confirmed SARS-CoV-2 infection or an uninfected control (not recorded which). CDR3 nucleotides: TGTGCCAGCAGCCCGCAGGAGGGGCGGTACGAGCAGTACTTC. Translation: CASSPQEGRYEQYF.